The 21 T cell receptor beta chains below all came from one sample that was sequenced in a study of T cells in Graves' hyperthyroidism and ophthalmopathy. TCR beta CDR3 sequences were amplified from RNA transcripts. The HTBI set primed first-round TCR CDR3 RT-PCR. TCRdb reprocessed the multiplex PCR reads via MiXCR and lists one record per CDR3 protein. Altogether a few hundred thousand distinct CDR3 sequences are present, approximately 17% being singletons, with the ten largest covering 17%. The sequenced material came from blood. Every receptor here comes from a woman younger than 30 with Graves' ophthalmopathy.

This clonotype was counted at least ten times. The J gene is TRBJ1-2, the V gene TRBV30; D call uncertain. This CDR3 comprises 15 residues. Germline CDR1 is GTSNPN and CDR2 is SVGIG (reference sequence). The V end was cut by 3 bases, the J end by 7 bases, with 21 bases between. Here the CDR3 DNA reads TGTGCCTGGAGGTCCGACGGGGTTGTCAAAGGTGGCTACACCTTC. This codes for CAWRSDGVVKGGYTF.

The table lists this clonotype with a few counts. The CDR3 loop reads CATSRDVIGWPPETQYF. In DNA, the CDR3 is TGTGCCACCAGCAGAGATGTAATTGGTTGGCCACCGGAGACCCAGTACTTC. This chain links TRBV15 with TRBJ2-5; the D is unclear. Trimming shortened V by 0 bases and J by 5 bases, and 19 bases separated the two germline ends. The CDR3 extends over 17 amino acids. Germline CDR1 and CDR2: LNHNV and YYDKDF (reference sequence).

This clonotype was detected a few times. V and J are TRBV9 and TRBJ2-1; D remains ambiguous. Germline V lookup: CDR1 SGDLS, CDR2 YYNGEE. V dropped 3 bases and J dropped 1 base, with 11 bases sitting between them. The CDR3 has 15 amino acids. The CDR3 nucleotides are TGTGCCAGCAGCGGAGAACCTCAATCCTACAATGAGCAGTTCTTC. The encoded protein is CASSGEPQSYNEQFF. Complete variable domain (other parts from reference TRBV9 and TRBJ2-1): DSGVTQTPKHLITATGQRVTLRCSPRSGDLSVYWYQQSLDQGLQFLIQYYNGEERAKGNILERFSAQQFPDLHSELNLSSLELGDSALYFCASSGEPQSYNEQFFGPGTRLTVL.

Many counts were recorded for this clonotype. This chain connects TRBV6-1 to TRBJ1-1; D call uncertain. The germline V gene encodes CDR1 MNHNS and CDR2 SASEGT. This CDR3 spans 13 amino acids. Trimming shortened V by 5 bases and J by 4 bases, and 11 bases separated the two germline ends. CDR3 sequence reads: CASSKEEVTEAFF. CDR3 DNA: TGTGCCAGCAGTAAAGAGGAGGTCACTGAAGCTTTCTTT.

This clonotype was seen a handful of times. The junction departs from germline at one end; a sequencing error may be responsible. V is TRBV28 and J is TRBJ2-1; weak D call: TRBD2 (6 bases). The CDR3 consists of 14 residues. Per germline, CDR1 MDHEN and CDR2 SYDVKM. CDR3 in amino acids: CASGTPSSCNEQFF. For the CDR3, the DNA is TGTGCCAGCGGGACTCCAAGCTCCTGCAATGAGCAGTTCTTC.

This chain joins TRBV27 and TRBJ1-6; perhaps TRBD1 as D (5 bases). Looked up from germline, CDR1 is MNHEY and CDR2 is SMNVEV (reference sequence). Trimming left V 4 bases short and J 6 bases short, with 10 bases between. The CDR3 loop spans 14 amino acids. CDR3 in DNA: TGTGCCAGCAGTTCCGGGGCCTTTAATTCACCCCTCCACTTT. Encoded protein: CASSSGAFNSPLHF.

In its sample, this clonotype was seen many times. The rearrangement links TRBV2 to TRBJ2-1, with no clear D. V lost 10 bases and J lost 3, with 13 bases in between. Germline V gene lookup returns CDR1 SNHLY and CDR2 FYNNEI. The CDR3 contains 13 residues. The CDR3 loop is CAIMAENYNEQFF. For the CDR3, the DNA is TGTGCCATCATGGCGGAAAACTACAATGAGCAGTTCTTC.

This clonotype came up a few times. The rearrangement links TRBV24-1 to TRBJ2-2; the D gene is possibly TRBD1 (6 bases). Germline CDR1 KGHDR, CDR2 SFDVKD. Deletions cut 8 bases from V and 5 bases from J, with 14 bases between. The CDR3 contains 14 residues. The DNA of the CDR3 is TGTGCCACCACCCAGACAGGCAGGACCGGGGAGCTGTTTTTT. Translation gives CATTQTGRTGELFF.

This rearrangement joins TRBV5-1 to TRBJ2-5; D is possibly TRBD2 (5 bases). V dropped 6 bases and J dropped 5 bases, with 17 bases sitting between them. The CDR3 sequence is 14 residues long. Germline assignment: CDR1 SGHRS and CDR2 YFSETQ. CDR3 loop: CASNAEREGETQYF. CDR3 in DNA: TGCGCCAGCAATGCGGAGAGGGAAGGGGAGACCCAGTACTTC.

This clonotype has a count of ten or more. The chain has TRBV30 and TRBJ2-7; 13 bases are shared with TRBD2. CDR1 GTSNPN and CDR2 SVGIG come from the germline V gene (reference sequence). J lost 3 bases, V lost 4 bases, and 6 bases had no gene match. CDR3 length equals 15 residues. CDR3 residues: CAWMGGLAGYYEQYF. Here the CDR3 DNA reads TGTGCCTGGATGGGGGGACTAGCGGGGTACTACGAGCAGTACTTC.

This clonotype was found many times. The chain joins TRBV27 to TRBJ2-5; 7 positions match TRBD1. The CDR3 spans 14 residues. Germline V gene sequence: CDR1 MNHEY, CDR2 SMNVEV (reference sequence). Losses at the gene ends were 5 bases for V and 5 bases for J; bases not matched to a gene: 8. The CDR3 is CASSPDRARETQYF. For the CDR3, the DNA is TGTGCCAGCAGTCCAGACAGGGCGCGTGAGACCCAGTACTTC.

In this sample, this clonotype turned up many times. The V gene is TRBV13, the J gene TRBJ2-1; D gene uncertain. From germline, CDR1 is PRHDT and CDR2 FYEKMQ (reference sequence). This CDR3 has 12 residues. The V end lost 0 bases, the J end lost 8 bases, and 5 bases lay between the germline ends. This CDR3 is CASSLGVDEQFF. In DNA, the CDR3 is TGTGCCAGCAGCTTAGGTGTAGATGAGCAGTTCTTC.

J is TRBJ2-1 and V is TRBV11-2, with 8 positions matching TRBD1. Germline assignment: CDR1 SGHAT and CDR2 FQNNGV. The CDR3 has 16 residues. V lost 7 bases and J lost 0; bases outside the gene matches: 8. The chain's CDR3 is CASNDRGSSSYNEQFF. The CDR3 DNA reads TGTGCCAGCAATGACAGGGGTTCGAGCTCCTACAATGAGCAGTTCTTC.

This clonotype was detected many times. The genes are TRBV5-5 and TRBJ1-1; no firm D call. The CDR3 runs to 15 residues. V lost 1 base and J 0 bases, leaving 10 bases between the germline ends. Germline CDR1 and CDR2: SGHKS and YYEKEE (reference sequence). CDR3 in amino acids: CASSLSADLNTEAFF. The CDR3 coding sequence is TGTGCCAGCAGCTTGAGTGCAGATTTGAACACTGAAGCTTTCTTT.

This clonotype was picked up many times. The chain employs TRBV27 and TRBJ2-1; 10 bases are shared with TRBD2. The junction had 2 bases not matched to a gene; V was cut back by 3 bases and J by 3 bases. Per the germline V gene, CDR1 is MNHEY and CDR2 is SMNVEV (reference sequence). The CDR3 is 15 amino acids. CDR3 sequence reads: CASSFSGGHYNEQFF. CDR3 DNA sequence: TGTGCCAGCAGTTTTAGCGGGGGGCACTACAATGAGCAGTTCTTC.

This clonotype was recorded at least ten times. The chain recombines TRBV27 with TRBJ2-7; TRBD1 matches 7 bases. Germline loops: CDR1 MNHEY, CDR2 SMNVEV (reference sequence). The CDR3 consists of 15 residues. V lost 5 bases and J lost 1; bases outside the gene matches: 8. The CDR3 DNA reads as TGTGCCAGCAGTCCCCAAGGACAGGTTTCCTACGAGCAGTACTTC. Translated, it gives CASSPQGQVSYEQYF.

This clonotype was seen more than once but under ten times. The J gene is TRBJ1-5, the V gene TRBV6-1; D not certain. Germline CDR1 MNHNS, CDR2 SASEGT. Trimming took 2 bases from V and 6 from J, leaving 11 bases between them. This CDR3 has 14 residues. CDR3 nucleotides: TGTGCCAGCAGTGAAACGCAGCCGGGTCAGCCCCAGCATTTT. Encoded protein: CASSETQPGQPQHF.

This clonotype was observed at least ten times. The chain joins TRBV15 to TRBJ1-4; the D gene is possibly TRBD1 (6 bases). The CDR3 runs 13 residues. The V gene's germline CDR1 is LNHNV and CDR2 YYDKDF (reference sequence). V was clipped by 9 bases and J by 7 bases, with 15 bases between them. Here the CDR3 reads CATSRGASEKLFF. CDR3 nucleotides: TGTGCCACGTCTCGGGGGGCGAGTGAAAAACTGTTTTTT. Full variable domain (rest looked up from reference TRBV15 and TRBJ1-4): DAMVIQNPRYQVTQFGKPVTLSCSQTLNHNVMYWYQQKSSQAPKLLFHYYDKDFNNEADTPDNFQSRRPNTSFCFLDIRSPGLGDTAMYLCATSRGASEKLFFGSGTQLSVL.

Regarding this clonotype: Germline and junction disagree at one end, which may indicate a read error. The chain has TRBV2 and TRBJ2-7; TRBD1 matches 10 bases. The germline V gene encodes CDR1 SNHLY and CDR2 FYNNEI. The CDR3 is 16 amino acids. The CDR3, as DNA: TGTGCCAGCATTGAAGGGGTCGGGGGACAGGGGTACGAGCAGTACTTC. As protein: CASIEGVGGQGYEQYF.

The rearrangement joins TRBV19 to TRBJ2-1; 15 bases line up with TRBD2. The CDR3 length is 16 residues. Germline V gene data show CDR1 as LNHDA and CDR2 as SQIVND (reference sequence). V was clipped by 7 bases and J by 4 bases; unmatched bases: 5. Here the CDR3 reads CASKGLAGGRYNEQFF. CDR3 bases: TGTGCCAGTAAGGGACTAGCGGGAGGACGTTACAATGAGCAGTTCTTC.

For this clonotype: A much larger clone differs by one base, so this may be a read error. The chain links TRBV7-9 to TRBJ2-7; TRBD2 agrees at 7 bases. CDR3 length equals 14 residues. CDR1 SEHNR and CDR2 FQNEAQ come from the germline V gene (reference sequence). DNA of the CDR3: TGTGCCAGCACCTCCGGGGAGGGTCAATACGGGCAGTACTTC. Translation gives CASTSGEGQYGQYF.